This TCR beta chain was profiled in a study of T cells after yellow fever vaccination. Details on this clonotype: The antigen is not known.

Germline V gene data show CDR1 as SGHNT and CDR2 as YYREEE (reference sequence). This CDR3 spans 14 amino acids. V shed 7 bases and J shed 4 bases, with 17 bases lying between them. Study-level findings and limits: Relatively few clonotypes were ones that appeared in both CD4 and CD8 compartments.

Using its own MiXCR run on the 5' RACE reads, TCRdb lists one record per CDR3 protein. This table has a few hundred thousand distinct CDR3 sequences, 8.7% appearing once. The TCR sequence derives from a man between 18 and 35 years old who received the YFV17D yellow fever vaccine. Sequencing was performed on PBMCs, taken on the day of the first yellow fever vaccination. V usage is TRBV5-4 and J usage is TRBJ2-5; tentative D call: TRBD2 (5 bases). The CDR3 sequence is CASSVSGGRETQYF. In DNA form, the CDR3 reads TGTGCCAGCTCAGTCTCAGGAGGACGAGAGACCCAGTACTTC.